The 13 T cell receptor beta chains below come from one sample, sequenced in a study of CD8 T cells in ankylosing spondylitis. TCRdb processed the 5' RACE reads anew with MiXCR; each CDR3 protein has one entry. The table lists hundreds of thousands of distinct CDR3 sequences, 20% to 30% of them singletons, with roughly 6.7% in the top ten. Sequencing was done on a sample of blood, either unsorted or a sorted T cell fraction (not recorded which). These receptors originate from a male donor with ankylosing spondylitis or in good health (not recorded which).

At least ten counts were recorded for this clonotype. The chain joins TRBV29-1 to TRBJ1-5; no clear D. V lost 4 bases, J lost 9 bases, and 4 bases lay in between. There are 9 residues in the CDR3. The germline V gene has CDR1 SQVTM and CDR2 ANQGSEA. CDR3 nucleotide sequence: TGCAGCGTTGGTTGGCCCCAGCATTTT. Its translation: CSVGWPQHF.

Only a few counts were recorded for this clonotype. The genes are TRBV12-3 or TRBV12-4 and TRBJ2-7, with D tentatively TRBD1 (6 bases). The CDR3 spans 14 residues. Trimming took 3 bases from V and 5 from J, leaving 14 bases between them. Here the CDR3 reads CASSFFVRGHEQYF. In nucleotides, the CDR3 is TGTGCCAGCAGTTTCTTTGTCAGGGGACACGAGCAGTACTTC.

This clonotype was counted only a few times. The genes are TRBV29-1 and TRBJ2-6, with TRBD1 matching over 9 bases. This CDR3 is built from 17 residues. CDR1 is SQVTM and CDR2 is ANQGSEA in the germline V gene. V lost 5 bases and J lost 0; bases outside the gene matches: 8. DNA of the CDR3: TGCAGCGTTCTCGGGGACAGGGTGCTCTCTGGGGCCAACGTCCTGACTTTC. Translated: CSVLGDRVLSGANVLTF.

This clonotype was counted ten times or more. This chain uses TRBV29-1 with TRBJ2-1; possible D gene TRBD2, 5 bases. Between the trimmed V and J ends, which lost 6 bases and 6 bases, there was a span of 18 bases. The CDR3 is 14 residues long. Per the germline V gene, CDR1 is SQVTM and CDR2 is ANQGSEA. CDR3 coding DNA: TGCAGCGTCGACCTTGGGCACCGGGGCAATGAGCAGTTCTTC. This codes for CSVDLGHRGNEQFF.

The chain joins TRBV19 to TRBJ2-7; 8 nucleotides align to TRBD2. After removal of 4 bases from V and 2 bases from J, the junction contained 7 bases not matched to a gene. CDR1 and CDR2 (germline): LNHDA, SQIVND (reference sequence). The CDR3 is 15 amino acids. Written as DNA, the CDR3 is TGTGCCAGTAGTACTTTAGCGGGAACCGCCTACGAGCAGTACTTC. It codes for CASSTLAGTAYEQYF.

This clonotype was seen repeatedly, ten times or more. The chain joins TRBV20-1 to TRBJ2-3; possibly TRBD1 for D (6 bases). This CDR3 has 16 amino acids. V was pared by 0 bases and J by 2 bases, with 15 bases between. Per germline, CDR1 DFQATT and CDR2 SNEGSKA (reference sequence). CDR3: CSARDPAGTTTDTQYF. The CDR3 nucleotides read TGCAGTGCTAGAGATCCGGCCGGGACAACCACAGATACGCAGTATTTT.

This clonotype was observed many times. The chain links TRBV12-3 or TRBV12-4 to TRBJ2-1; tentative D call: TRBD2 (6 bases). The V end was cut by 3 bases, the J end by 12 bases, with 24 bases between. CDR3 length: 16 amino acids. The CDR3 spells CASSFFGGNSMIGQFF. DNA of the CDR3: TGTGCCAGCAGTTTTTTTGGGGGGAATTCAATGATTGGGCAGTTCTTC.

V usage is TRBV12-3 or TRBV12-4 and J usage is TRBJ2-3; D call uncertain. V was cut by 6 bases and J by 1 base, with 17 bases left in between. CDR3 length: 16 amino acids. CDR3 nucleotides: TGTGCCAGCAGAAGCGTTCTGACTCGAGGCACAGATACGCAGTATTTT. Translation: CASRSVLTRGTDTQYF.

The chain is built from TRBV5-1 and TRBJ2-3, with D perhaps TRBD1 or TRBD2 (5 bases each). The CDR3 consists of 14 residues. V was trimmed by 3 bases and J by 4 bases, leaving 12 bases between them. Germline lookup yields CDR1 SGHRS and CDR2 YFSETQ. CDR3: CASSSGNSADTQYF. CDR3 DNA: TGCGCCAGCAGCTCAGGGAATAGCGCAGATACGCAGTATTTT.

This clonotype was counted at least ten times. The rearrangement uses TRBV4-2 and TRBJ2-5; tentative D call: TRBD2 (7 bases). CDR1 is LGHNA, CDR2 YNFKEQ, per germline. Trimming took 0 bases from V and 9 from J, leaving 14 bases between them. This CDR3 has 14 residues. The CDR3 DNA is TGTGCCAGCAGCCAAGACGACCAGGGGAGGGCCCAGTACTTC. Protein: CASSQDDQGRAQYF.

This chain connects TRBV20-1 to TRBJ2-1; 8 nucleotides agree with TRBD2. The CDR3 is made up of 16 amino acids. Trimming took 1 base from V and 7 from J; bases not matched to a gene: 12. The germline gives CDR1 DFQATT, CDR2 SNEGSKA (reference sequence). CDR3 protein: CSARANIAGITNEQFF. The CDR3 coding sequence is TGCAGTGCTAGAGCAAACATAGCGGGGATTACTAATGAGCAGTTCTTC.

This clonotype came up many times. The V call is TRBV5-1, the J call TRBJ2-7, with TRBD2 matching 9 bases. There are 15 residues in the CDR3. The germline gives CDR1 SGHRS, CDR2 YFSETQ. With V trimmed by 6 bases and J by 5 bases, 12 bases remained unmatched. As DNA, the CDR3 is TGCGCCAGCAAGAGATCCGGGACTAGCATCGACGAGCAGTACTTC. Residues: CASKRSGTSIDEQYF.

At least ten counts were recorded for this clonotype. The chain combines TRBV5-1 with TRBJ1-2; 11 bases are a match to TRBD1. Germline-derived CDR1 and CDR2 are SGHRS and YFSETQ. This CDR3 is 15 amino acids long. V was clipped by 4 bases and J by 7 bases; unmatched bases: 9. CDR3 sequence reads: CASSQEDRGLTGYTF. For the CDR3, the DNA is TGCGCCAGCAGCCAAGAGGACAGGGGGCTTACTGGCTACACCTTC.